The present entry profiles one T cell receptor beta chain with its context. There is no known antigen for this receptor. No base-level quality is on record; no much larger clone is a single base apart. V is clipped by 3 bases and J by 3 bases, and the sequence between their germline boundaries is 8 bases long. The germline V gene (reference sequence) supplies CDR1 DFQATT and CDR2 SNEGSKA. Including cysteine and phenylalanine, the CDR3 has 12 amino acids. Only CDR3 DNA remains: 36 bases, in frame from the first base. The sample originates from a study of blood T cells in healthy people across ages (dated by TCRdb to the mid-2010s). Background on the whole study: In model experiments, template switching captured roughly one uniquely barcoded TCR beta cDNA molecule for every two T cells. Donors of different ages were randomly distributed across sequencing lanes to avoid experimental bias. To track age-related changes in TCR beta repertoire diversity, the study relied on deep sequencing normalized with unique cDNA molecular identifiers. Using the same blood draw, the study looked at two additional independent replicas of 1 million unique cDNA reads for two donors, one aged 18 to 30 and the other aged 80 or older. Donors were grouped into four age groups: young (average approximately 16 years), middle-aged (over 35), aged (around 60) and long-lived (about 89).

Systemically healthy Caucasian individuals from Russia, approximately 39 in total and aged about 6 to 90 years, were included as donors. Each donor gave roughly 9 milliliters of peripheral blood, drawn into EDTA-treated Vacutainer tubes. Ficoll-Paque density-gradient centrifugation was used to isolate PBMCs, with at least 7 million per sample. Trizol reagent was used to extract total RNA from the PBMCs, yielding at least 5 micrograms per sample. Naive CD45RAhigh/CD27high T cell percentages were measured by flow cytometry on a PBMC aliquot from every donor. Libraries were built with 5' RACE. The instrument given in TCRdb is Illumina HiSeq 2500. A second PCR of about 6 to 11 cycles was performed with a sample-barcoded 5' primer and a J-beta primer mix. A template-switch 5' adaptor carrying 12 random nucleotides introduced a unique molecular identifier onto each TCR beta cDNA molecule. Each sample yielded at least 3 million CDR3-containing paired-end reads. First-strand cDNA synthesis was performed from all RNA using the Mint cDNA synthesis kit, with priming by a TRBC-specific oligonucleotide. Following uracil-DNA glycosylase treatment, all cDNA underwent a first 18-cycle PCR with the universal primers M1SS and BC2_uni_R. For the original study's pipeline: For normalization, 1 million high-quality reads were randomly selected from each sample, with every read carrying a distinct molecular identifier. Instead of being binned into consensus sequences, reads with shared molecular identifiers were discarded. CDR3 identification, clonotype clustering and error correction used MiTCR with a Q25 quality threshold and the strictest error-elimination algorithm. A nonparametric unseen species model using Euler transformation provided a lower-bound estimate of total TCR beta diversity. TCRdb redid the processing of the public reads, applying fastp at Q25 and MiXCR, and retained in-frame beta chains. Rows with one shared CDR3 protein collapse into an entry with the most common genes and DNA. Clone size and V and J calls follow TCRdb, not the original study. The sample profile shows 1.5 million to 2 million distinct CDR3 sequences; approximately 28% of them were found once. In total, the top ten clones hold 7.7% of the sample.

Overall study results and their limits: The percentage of naive T cells measured by flow cytometry correlated strongly with observed TCR beta diversity. As age increased, observed TCR beta diversity per million T cells dropped in a roughly linear way, and a significant reduction was already evident by age roughly 36. Because the CMV infection status of the donors was unknown, age-related changes in expanded clonotypes may potentially have been confounded. Estimates of total diversity from one million sequenced T cells were regarded as lower bounds and underestimates. Compared with the aged group, the long-lived group had more naive CD4+ T cells, fewer expanded clones and increased TCR diversity, suggesting age selection. Because profiling used bulk unsorted PBMCs, naive and antigen-experienced compartments could not be compared conclusively.

The source is a woman aged 25 to 39 in good health. In this chain, TRBV20-1 is recombined with TRBJ1-1, with no D gene named confidently. Specimen: blood. The CDR3 loop reads CSARVPDTEAFF. At the DNA level, the sequence is TGCAGTGCTAGGGTTCCGGACACTGAAGCTTTCTTT.